The clone carrying this T cell receptor beta chain was detected only a few times. Each CDR3 protein is one row after TCRdb ran MiXCR on the 5' RACE reads. The sample has more than 8,000 distinct CDR3 sequences, about a quarter seen once. This CDR3 has 16 residues. V gave up 7 bases and J gave up 6 bases; unmatched junction bases: 13. Per germline, CDR1 MNHNS and CDR2 SASEGT. Treg sorting used a CD4+CD25+CD127-/low gate. The source is a female donor with breast cancer. The sample taken for sequencing was Tregs sorted from blood. The V call is TRBV6-1, the J call TRBJ2-7; 12 bases agree with TRBD1. The CDR3 DNA is TGTGCCAGCACCCAAACCCCGGGACAGGGGGCGGTCGAGCAGTACTTC. Protein product: CASTQTPGQGAVEQYF.